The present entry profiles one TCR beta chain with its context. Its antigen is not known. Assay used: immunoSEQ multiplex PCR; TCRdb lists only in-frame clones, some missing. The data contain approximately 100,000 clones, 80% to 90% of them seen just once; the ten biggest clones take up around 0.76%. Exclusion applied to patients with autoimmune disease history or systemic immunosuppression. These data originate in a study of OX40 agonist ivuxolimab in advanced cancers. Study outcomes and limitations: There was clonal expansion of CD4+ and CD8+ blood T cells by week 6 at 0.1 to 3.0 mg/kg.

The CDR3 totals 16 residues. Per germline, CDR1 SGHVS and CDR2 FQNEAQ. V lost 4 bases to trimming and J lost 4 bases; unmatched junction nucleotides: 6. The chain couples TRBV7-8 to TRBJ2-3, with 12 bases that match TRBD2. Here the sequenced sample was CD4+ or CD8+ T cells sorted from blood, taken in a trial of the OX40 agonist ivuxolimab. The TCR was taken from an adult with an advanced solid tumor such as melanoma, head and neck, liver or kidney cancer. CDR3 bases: TGTGCCAGCAGCTCAGCCCTAGCGGGGGGGCCAGATACGCAGTATTTT. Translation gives CASSSALAGGPDTQYF.